This entry lists 9 T cell receptor beta chains sequenced from one sample in a study of T cell responses to AZD1222 COVID-19 vaccine. TCRdb's table, derived via immunoSEQ multiplex PCR, lists solely in-frame clones and lacks some. The data hold about 160,000 clones, with approximately 90% observed a single time. Sequenced here: peripheral blood, sampled on day 0 of AZD1222 vaccination. The receptors come from an adult in good health.

The rearrangement links TRBV4-1 to TRBJ2-7; TRBD1 matches at 7 bases. Germline trimming cut 4 bases from V and 2 bases from J; bases unmatched to any gene: 5. CDR3 size: 14 residues. Germline V lookup: CDR1 MGHRA, CDR2 YSYEKL. The CDR3 DNA follows: TGCGCCAGCAGCCTTACGACAGGGACCTACGAGCAGTACGTC. Translated, it gives CASSLTTGTYEQYV.

The rearrangement links TRBV7-9 to TRBJ2-7; D remains ambiguous. The V end was cut by 5 bases, the J end by 3 bases, with 8 bases between. Per the germline V gene, CDR1 is SEHNR and CDR2 is FQNEAQ (reference sequence). The CDR3 sequence is 12 residues long. The CDR3 DNA reads as TGTGCCAGCAGCGCAACCCACTACGAGCAGTACTTC. It yields the protein CASSATHYEQYF.

This clone was seen once. The CDR3 nucleotides are TGCGCCAGCAGCCAAGACATGGTGCGGGACACTGAAGCTTTCTTT. Amino acid sequence: CASSQDMVRDTEAFF. The chain joins TRBV4-1 to TRBJ1-1; D gene unclear. CDR3 length: 15 amino acids. Germline V CDR1 and CDR2: MGHRA, YSYEKL. V lost 0 bases and J lost 3, with 11 bases in between.

The gene calls are TRBV4-1 and TRBJ1-1; no reliable D call. Trimming removed 4 bases from V and 1 base from J, with 16 bases in between. This CDR3 is 16 amino acids long. The germline gives CDR1 MGHRA, CDR2 YSYEKL. The CDR3 spells CASSLLSISANTEAFF. DNA for the CDR3: TGCGCCAGCAGCCTCCTATCAATATCGGCGAACACTGAAGCTTTCTTT.

In its sample, this clone was seen once. The chain is built from TRBV11-3 and TRBJ2-1; a weak D match, TRBD2 (6 bases). CDR3 size: 14 residues. In germline, CDR1 is SGHNT, CDR2 YENEEA. V lost 1 base and J lost 4, with 8 bases in between. CDR3 protein: CASSLAGVYNEQFF. Here the CDR3 DNA reads TGTGCCAGCAGCTTAGCGGGGGTTTACAATGAGCAGTTCTTC.

The V and J genes are TRBV20-1 and TRBJ2-7, with D possibly TRBD2 on 6 matching bases. CDR1 and CDR2 from the germline V gene are DFQATT and SNEGSKA (reference sequence). V lost 6 bases, J lost 0 bases, and 15 bases lay in between. There are 14 residues in the CDR3. The CDR3 reads CSASTSTSSYEQYV. CDR3 nucleotide sequence: TGCAGTGCAAGTACTAGCACGAGCTCCTACGAGCAGTACGTC.

The chain is built from TRBV9 and TRBJ1-2, with a weak D call TRBD1 (6 bases). Trimming pared 3 bases from V and 4 bases from J, leaving 16 bases between. In germline, CDR1 is SGDLS, CDR2 YYNGEE. The CDR3 is made up of 15 amino acids. CDR3 in DNA: TGTGCCAGCAGCGGTCGGGGGGCCGGGAGCTATGGCTACACCTTC. This encodes CASSGRGAGSYGYTF.

The chain couples TRBV3-1 (or the pseudogene TRBV3-2) to TRBJ1-3; D uncertain. The V end was cut by 0 bases, the J end by 4 bases, with 7 bases between. CDR1 and CDR2 from the germline V gene are LGHDT and YNNKEL (reference sequence). The CDR3 length is 14 residues. CDR3 amino acids: CASSQETIGNTIYF. DNA for the CDR3: TGTGCCAGCAGCCAAGAGACGATCGGAAACACCATATATTTT.

V and J are TRBV30 and TRBJ1-5, with 8 nucleotides matching TRBD1. Germline loops: CDR1 GTSNPN, CDR2 SVGIG (reference sequence). J lost 8 bases, V lost 3 bases, and 6 bases had no gene match. This CDR3 has 13 residues. In nucleotides, the CDR3 is TGTGCCTGGAGCCGGACAGGGTTGGAGCCCCAGCATTTT. Its protein product is CAWSRTGLEPQHF.